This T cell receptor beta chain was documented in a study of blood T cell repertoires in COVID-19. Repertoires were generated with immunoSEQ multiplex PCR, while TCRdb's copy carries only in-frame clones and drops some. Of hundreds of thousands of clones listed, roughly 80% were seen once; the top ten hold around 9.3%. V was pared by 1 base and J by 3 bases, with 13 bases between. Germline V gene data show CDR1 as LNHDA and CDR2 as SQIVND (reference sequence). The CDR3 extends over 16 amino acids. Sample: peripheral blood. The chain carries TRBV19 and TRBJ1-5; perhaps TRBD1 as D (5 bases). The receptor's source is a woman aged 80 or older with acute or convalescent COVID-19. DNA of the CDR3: TGTGCCAGTAGTATAGTTCGGGGGTCCTACAATCAGCCCCAGCATTTT. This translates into CASSIVRGSYNQPQHF.